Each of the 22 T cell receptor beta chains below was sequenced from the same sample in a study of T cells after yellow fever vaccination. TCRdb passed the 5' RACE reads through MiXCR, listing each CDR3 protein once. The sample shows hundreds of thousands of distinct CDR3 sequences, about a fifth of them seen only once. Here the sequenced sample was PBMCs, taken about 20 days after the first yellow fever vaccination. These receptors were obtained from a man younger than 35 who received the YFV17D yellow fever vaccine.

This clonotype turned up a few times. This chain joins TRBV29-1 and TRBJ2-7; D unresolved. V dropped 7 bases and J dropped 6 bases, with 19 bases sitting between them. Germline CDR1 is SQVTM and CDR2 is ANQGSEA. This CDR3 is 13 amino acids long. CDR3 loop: CSAQTPQSAEQYF. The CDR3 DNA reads TGCAGCGCCCAGACCCCTCAATCGGCCGAGCAGTACTTC.

DNA of the CDR3: TGTGCCAGCAGCCAAACCGCGAGTAGGTCTGAAGCTTTCTTT. Amino acid sequence: CASSQTASRSEAFF. The chain uses TRBV3-1 and TRBJ1-1; D remains ambiguous. The CDR3 loop spans 14 amino acids. The germline V and J ends were trimmed by 2 bases and 6 bases, with 13 bases remaining between them. CDR1 LGHDT and CDR2 YNNKEL come from the germline V gene (reference sequence).

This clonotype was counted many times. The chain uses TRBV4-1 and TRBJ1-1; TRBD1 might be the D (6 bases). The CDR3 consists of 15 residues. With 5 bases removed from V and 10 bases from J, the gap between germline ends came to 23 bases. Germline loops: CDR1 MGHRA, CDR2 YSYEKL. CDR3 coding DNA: TGCGCCAGCAGCATAAACAGGGTCGGGAGACCTGGAGCTTTCTTT. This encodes CASSINRVGRPGAFF.

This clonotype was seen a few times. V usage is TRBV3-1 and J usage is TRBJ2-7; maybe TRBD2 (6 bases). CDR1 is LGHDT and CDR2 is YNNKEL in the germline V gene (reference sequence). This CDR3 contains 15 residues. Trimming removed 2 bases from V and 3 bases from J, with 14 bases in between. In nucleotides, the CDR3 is TGTGCCAGCAGCCAAAAGGAGGCCGGGGGCTACGAGCAGTACTTC. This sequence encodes CASSQKEAGGYEQYF.

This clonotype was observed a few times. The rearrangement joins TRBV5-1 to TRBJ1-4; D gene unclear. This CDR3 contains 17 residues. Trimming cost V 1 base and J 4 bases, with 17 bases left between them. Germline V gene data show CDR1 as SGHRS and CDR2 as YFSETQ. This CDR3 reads CASSLLGAPAINEKLFF. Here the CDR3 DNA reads TGCGCCAGCAGCTTGTTGGGAGCCCCGGCTATTAATGAAAAACTGTTTTTT.

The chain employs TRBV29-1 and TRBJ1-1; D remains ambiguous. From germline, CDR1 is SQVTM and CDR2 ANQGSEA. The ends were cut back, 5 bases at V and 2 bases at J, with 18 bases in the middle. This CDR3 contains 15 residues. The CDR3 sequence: CSVTQRLDTNTEAFF. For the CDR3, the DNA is TGCAGCGTTACCCAAAGGCTAGATACTAACACTGAAGCTTTCTTT.

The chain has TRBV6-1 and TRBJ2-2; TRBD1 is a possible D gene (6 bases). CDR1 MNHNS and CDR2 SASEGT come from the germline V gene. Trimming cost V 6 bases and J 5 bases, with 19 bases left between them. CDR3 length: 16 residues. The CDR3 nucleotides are TGTGCCAGCAGGGAGACAGGCGGCCCGCGGACCGGGGAGCTGTTTTTT. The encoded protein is CASRETGGPRTGELFF.

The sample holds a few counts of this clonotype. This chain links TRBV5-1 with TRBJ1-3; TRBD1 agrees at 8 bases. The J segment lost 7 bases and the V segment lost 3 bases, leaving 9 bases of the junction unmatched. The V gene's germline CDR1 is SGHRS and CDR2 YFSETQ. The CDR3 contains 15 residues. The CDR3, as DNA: TGCGCCAGCAGCTCAGGACAGGGAATAACGAACACCATATATTTT. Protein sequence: CASSSGQGITNTIYF.

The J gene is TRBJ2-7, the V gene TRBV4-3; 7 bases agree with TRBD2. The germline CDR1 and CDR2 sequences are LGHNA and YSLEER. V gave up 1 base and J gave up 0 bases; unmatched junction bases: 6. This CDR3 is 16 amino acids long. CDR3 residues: CASSQVASGYSYEQYF. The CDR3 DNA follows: TGCGCCAGCAGCCAAGTAGCTAGCGGTTACTCCTACGAGCAGTACTTC.

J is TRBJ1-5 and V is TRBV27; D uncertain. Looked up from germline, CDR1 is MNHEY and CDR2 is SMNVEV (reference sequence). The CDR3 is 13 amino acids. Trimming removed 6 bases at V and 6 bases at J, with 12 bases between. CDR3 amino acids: CASRLSVGQPQHF. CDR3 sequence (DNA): TGTGCCAGCAGGCTGTCGGTGGGTCAGCCCCAGCATTTT.

The CDR3 is CASSQGPPGEGGEQFF. The CDR3 DNA sequence: TGTGCCAGCAGCCAAGGGCCTCCGGGAGAGGGGGGGGAGCAGTTCTTC. This chain connects TRBV14 to TRBJ2-1; D perhaps matches TRBD2 (7 bases). V lost 1 base to trimming and J lost 10 bases, with 20 bases between them. The V gene's germline CDR1 is SGHDN and CDR2 FVKESK. The CDR3 runs to 16 residues.

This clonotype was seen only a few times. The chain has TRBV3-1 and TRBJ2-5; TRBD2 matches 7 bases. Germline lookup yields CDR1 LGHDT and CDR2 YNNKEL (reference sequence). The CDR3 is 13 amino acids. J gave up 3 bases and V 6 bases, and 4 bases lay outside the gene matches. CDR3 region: CASRDRGEETQYF. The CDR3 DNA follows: TGTGCCAGCAGGGACCGGGGGGAAGAGACCCAGTACTTC.

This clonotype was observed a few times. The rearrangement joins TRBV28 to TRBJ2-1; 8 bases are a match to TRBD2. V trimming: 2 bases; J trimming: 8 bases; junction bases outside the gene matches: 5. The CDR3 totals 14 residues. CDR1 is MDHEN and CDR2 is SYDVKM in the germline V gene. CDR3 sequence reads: CASSLIAGGDEQFF. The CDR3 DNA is TGTGCCAGCAGTTTAATTGCGGGGGGCGATGAGCAGTTCTTC.

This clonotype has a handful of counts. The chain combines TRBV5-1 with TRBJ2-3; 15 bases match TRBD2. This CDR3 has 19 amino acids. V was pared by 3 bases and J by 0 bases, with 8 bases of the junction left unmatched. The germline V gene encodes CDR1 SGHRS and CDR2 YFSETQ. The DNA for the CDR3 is TGCGCCAGCAGCTCGGGACTAGCGGGGGGCTCATCGAGCACAGATACGCAGTATTTT. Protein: CASSSGLAGGSSSTDTQYF.

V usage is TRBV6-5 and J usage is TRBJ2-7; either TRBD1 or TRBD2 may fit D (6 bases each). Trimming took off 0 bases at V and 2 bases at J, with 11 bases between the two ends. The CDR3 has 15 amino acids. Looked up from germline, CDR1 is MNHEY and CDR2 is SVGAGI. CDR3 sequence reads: CASSYSRGPTYEQYF. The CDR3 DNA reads TGTGCCAGCAGTTACTCACGGGGGCCTACCTACGAGCAGTACTTC.

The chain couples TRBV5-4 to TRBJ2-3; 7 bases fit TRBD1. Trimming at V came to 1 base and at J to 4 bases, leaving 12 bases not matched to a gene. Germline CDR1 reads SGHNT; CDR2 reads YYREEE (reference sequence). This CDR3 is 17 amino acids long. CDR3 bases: TGTGCCAGCAGCTTGCCCGACAGGGTTGAGTTGGCAGATACGCAGTATTTT. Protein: CASSLPDRVELADTQYF.

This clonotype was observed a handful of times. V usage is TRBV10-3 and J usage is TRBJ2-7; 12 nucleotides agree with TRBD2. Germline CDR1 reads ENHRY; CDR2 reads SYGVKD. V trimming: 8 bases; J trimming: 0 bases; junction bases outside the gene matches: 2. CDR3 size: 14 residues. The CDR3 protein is CAIRTSGDSYEQYF. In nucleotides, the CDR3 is TGTGCCATCCGGACTAGCGGGGACTCCTACGAGCAGTACTTC.

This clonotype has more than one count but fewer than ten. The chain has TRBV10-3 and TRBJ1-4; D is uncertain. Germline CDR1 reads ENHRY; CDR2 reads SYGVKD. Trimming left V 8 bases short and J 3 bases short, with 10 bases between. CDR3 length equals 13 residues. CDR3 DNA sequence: TGTGCCATCTCCCCGGACCCTAATGAAAAACTGTTTTTT. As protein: CAISPDPNEKLFF.

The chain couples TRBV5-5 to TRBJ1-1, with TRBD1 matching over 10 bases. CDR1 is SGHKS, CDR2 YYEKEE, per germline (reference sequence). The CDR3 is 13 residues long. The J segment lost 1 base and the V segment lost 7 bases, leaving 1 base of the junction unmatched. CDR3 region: CASWTGGNTEAFF. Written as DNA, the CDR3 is TGTGCCAGCTGGACAGGGGGGAACACTGAAGCTTTCTTT. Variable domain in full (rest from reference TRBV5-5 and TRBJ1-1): DAGVTQSPTHLIKTRGQQVTLRCSPISGHKSVSWYQQVLGQGPQFIFQYYEKEERGRGNFPDRFSARQFPNYSSELNVNALLLGDSALYLCASWTGGNTEAFFGQGTRLTVV.

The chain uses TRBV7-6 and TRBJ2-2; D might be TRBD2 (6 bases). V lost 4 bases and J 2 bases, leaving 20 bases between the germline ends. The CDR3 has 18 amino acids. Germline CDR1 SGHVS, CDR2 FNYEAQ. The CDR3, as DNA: TGTGCCAGCAGCTCCCCTAGAGGAGGGCCGCTTAACACCGGGGAGCTGTTTTTT. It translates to CASSSPRGGPLNTGELFF.

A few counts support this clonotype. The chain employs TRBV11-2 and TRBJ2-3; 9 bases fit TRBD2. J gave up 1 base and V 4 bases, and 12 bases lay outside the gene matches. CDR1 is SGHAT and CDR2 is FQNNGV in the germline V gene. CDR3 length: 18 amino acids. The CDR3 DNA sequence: TGTGCCAGCAGCTCTGACATTAGCGGGGGTGGCGGCACAGATACGCAGTATTTT. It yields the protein CASSSDISGGGGTDTQYF.

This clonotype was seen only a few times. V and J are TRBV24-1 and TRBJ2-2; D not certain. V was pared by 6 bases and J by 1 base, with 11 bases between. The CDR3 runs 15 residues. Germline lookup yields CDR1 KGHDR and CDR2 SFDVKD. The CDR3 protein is CATSPFPGNTGELFF. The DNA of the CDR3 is TGTGCCACCAGTCCCTTCCCGGGGAACACCGGGGAGCTGTTTTTT.